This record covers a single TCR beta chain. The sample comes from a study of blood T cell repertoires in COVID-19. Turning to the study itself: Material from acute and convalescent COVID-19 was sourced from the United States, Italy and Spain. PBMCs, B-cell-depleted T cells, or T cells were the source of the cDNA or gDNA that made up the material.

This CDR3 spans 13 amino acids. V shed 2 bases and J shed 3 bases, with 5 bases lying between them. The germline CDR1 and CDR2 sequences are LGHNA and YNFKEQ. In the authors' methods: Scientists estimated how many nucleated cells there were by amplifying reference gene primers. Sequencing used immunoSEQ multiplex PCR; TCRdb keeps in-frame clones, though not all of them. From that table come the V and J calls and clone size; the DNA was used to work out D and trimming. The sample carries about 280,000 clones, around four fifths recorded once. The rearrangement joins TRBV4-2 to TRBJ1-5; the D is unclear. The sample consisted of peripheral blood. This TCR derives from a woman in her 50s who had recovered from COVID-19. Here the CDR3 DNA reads TGTGCCAGCAGCCAACACTCCAATCAGCCCCAGCATTTT. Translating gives CASSQHSNQPQHF.